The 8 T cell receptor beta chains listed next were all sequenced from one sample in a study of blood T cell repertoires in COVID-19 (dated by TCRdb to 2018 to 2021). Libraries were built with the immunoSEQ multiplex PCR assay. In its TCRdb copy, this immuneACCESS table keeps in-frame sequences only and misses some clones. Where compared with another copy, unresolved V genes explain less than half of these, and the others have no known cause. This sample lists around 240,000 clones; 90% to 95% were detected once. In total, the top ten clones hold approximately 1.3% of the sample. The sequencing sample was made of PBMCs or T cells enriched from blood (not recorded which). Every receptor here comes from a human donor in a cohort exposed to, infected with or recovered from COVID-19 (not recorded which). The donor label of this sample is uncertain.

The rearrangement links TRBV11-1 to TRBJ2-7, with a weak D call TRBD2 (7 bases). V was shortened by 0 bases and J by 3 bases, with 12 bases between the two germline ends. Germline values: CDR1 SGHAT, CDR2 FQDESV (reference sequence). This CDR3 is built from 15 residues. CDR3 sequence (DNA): TGTGCCAGCAGCTTAGCGGGGGGGCCGCTCTACGAGCAGTACTTC. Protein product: CASSLAGGPLYEQYF.

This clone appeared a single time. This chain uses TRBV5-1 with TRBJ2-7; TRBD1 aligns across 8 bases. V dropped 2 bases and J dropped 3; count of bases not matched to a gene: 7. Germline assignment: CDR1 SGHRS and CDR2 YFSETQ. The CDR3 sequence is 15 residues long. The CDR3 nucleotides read TGCGCCAGCAGCTTTAGTGGGACAGGATTCTACGAGCAGTACTTC. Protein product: CASSFSGTGFYEQYF.

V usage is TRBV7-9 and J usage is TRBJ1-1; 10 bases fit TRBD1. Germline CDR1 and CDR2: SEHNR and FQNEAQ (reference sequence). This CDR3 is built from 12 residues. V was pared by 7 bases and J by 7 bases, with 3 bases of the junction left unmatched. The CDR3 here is CASTRDRGEAFF. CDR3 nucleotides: TGTGCCAGCACCAGGGACAGGGGTGAAGCTTTCTTT.

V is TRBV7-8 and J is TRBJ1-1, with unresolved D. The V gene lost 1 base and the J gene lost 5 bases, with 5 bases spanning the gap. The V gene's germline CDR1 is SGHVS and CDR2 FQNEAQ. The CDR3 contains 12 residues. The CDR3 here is CASSLDGTEAFF. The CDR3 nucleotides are TGTGCCAGCAGCTTAGACGGGACTGAAGCTTTCTTT. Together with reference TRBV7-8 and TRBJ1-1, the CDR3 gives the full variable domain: GAGVSQSPRYKVAKRGQDVALRCDPISGHVSLFWYQQALGQGPEFLTYFQNEAQLDKSGLPSDRFFAERPEGSVSTLKIQRTQQEDSAVYLCASSLDGTEAFFGQGTRLTVV.

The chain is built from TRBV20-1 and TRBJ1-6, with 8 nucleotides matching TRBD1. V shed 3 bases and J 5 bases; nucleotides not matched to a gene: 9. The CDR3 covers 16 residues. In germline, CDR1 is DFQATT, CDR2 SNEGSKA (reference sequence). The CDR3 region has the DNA TGCAGTGCTAGTGGAGGCCTGACAGGGGATAATTCACCCCTCCACTTT. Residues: CSASGGLTGDNSPLHF.

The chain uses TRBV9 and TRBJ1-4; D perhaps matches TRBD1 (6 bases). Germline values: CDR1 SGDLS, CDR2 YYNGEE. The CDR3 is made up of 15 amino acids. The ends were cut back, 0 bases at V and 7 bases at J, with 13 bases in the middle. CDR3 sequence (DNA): TGTGCCAGCAGCGTAGCGGCAGGGGTGGGTGAAAAACTGTTTTTT. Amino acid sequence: CASSVAAGVGEKLFF.

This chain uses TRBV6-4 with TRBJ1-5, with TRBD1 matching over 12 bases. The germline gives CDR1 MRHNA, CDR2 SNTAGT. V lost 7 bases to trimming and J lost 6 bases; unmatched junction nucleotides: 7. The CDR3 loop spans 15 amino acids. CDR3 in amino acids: CASTVGQGASQPQHF. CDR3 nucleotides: TGTGCCAGCACCGTGGGACAGGGGGCGAGTCAGCCCCAGCATTTT.

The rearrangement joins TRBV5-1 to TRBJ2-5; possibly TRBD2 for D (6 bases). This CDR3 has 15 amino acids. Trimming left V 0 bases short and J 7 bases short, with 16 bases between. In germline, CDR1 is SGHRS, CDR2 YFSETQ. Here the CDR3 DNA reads TGCGCCAGCAGCTTGGCCGTGGGCTTCGGGGGGACCCAGTACTTC. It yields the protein CASSLAVGFGGTQYF. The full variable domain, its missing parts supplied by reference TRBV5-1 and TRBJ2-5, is KAGVTQTPRYLIKTRGQQVTLSCSPISGHRSVSWYQQTPGQGLQFLFEYFSETQRNKGNFPGRFSGRQFSNSRSEMNVSTLELGDSALYLCASSLAVGFGGTQYFGPGTRLLVL.